This passage covers 9 T cell receptor beta chains from one sample sequenced in a study of beta chain features in type 1 diabetes. Every isolated RNA sample was fully reverse transcribed, so sequencing captured expressed TCRB transcripts. Clones were sequenced by immunoSEQ multiplex PCR, and TCRdb holds only the in-frame ones, with some missing. The table records fewer than 900,000 clones, roughly 15% of them present only once. Sequencing was done on a sample of naive CD4+ T cells from blood. These receptor sequences come from a woman younger than 35 in good health.

In this sample, this clone turned up a few times. The chain combines TRBV7-9 with TRBJ1-2; 10 bases map to TRBD1. The CDR3 is made up of 13 amino acids. Germline CDR1 SEHNR, CDR2 FQNEAQ (reference sequence). V lost 5 bases, J lost 9 bases, and 6 bases stayed unmatched. The DNA for the CDR3 is TGTGCCAGCAGCCGAGGGACAGGGGAACGCTACACCTTC. This sequence encodes CASSRGTGERYTF.

The sample holds a few counts of this clone. The chain links TRBV18 to TRBJ2-7, with TRBD2 identical over 8 bases. V dropped 5 bases and J dropped 2; count of bases not matched to a gene: 5. Looked up from germline, CDR1 is KGHSH and CDR2 is LQKENI. This CDR3 contains 14 residues. CDR3 nucleotide sequence: TGTGCCAGCTCAGAGCGGGAGATCGCCTACGAGCAGTACTTC. Residues: CASSEREIAYEQYF. The full variable domain, its missing parts supplied by reference TRBV18 and TRBJ2-7, is NAGVMQNPRHLVRRRGQEARLRCSPMKGHSHVYWYRQLPEEGLKFMVYLQKENIIDESGMPKERFSAEFPKEGPSILRIQQVVRGDSAAYFCASSEREIAYEQYFGPGTRLTVT.

This clone occurred once. This rearrangement joins TRBV4-3 to TRBJ2-2; 9 bases are a match to TRBD2. The CDR3 spans 19 residues. The germline V gene encodes CDR1 LGHNA and CDR2 YSLEER. The V segment lost 0 bases and the J segment 1 base; nucleotides outside the gene matches: 9. In DNA form, the CDR3 reads TGCGCCAGCAGCCAAGAATTTTCCGGACTAGCGAGGAACACCGGGGAGCTGTTTTTT. It encodes CASSQEFSGLARNTGELFF.

The chain couples TRBV5-1 to TRBJ1-6, with D hard to call. Looked up from germline, CDR1 is SGHRS and CDR2 is YFSETQ. This CDR3 has 18 residues. Between the trimmed V and J ends, which lost 1 base and 7 bases, there was a span of 21 bases. CDR3 nucleotide sequence: TGCGCCAGCAGCTTGATAATCGGTTCTCAACGGGGAAATTCACCCCTCCACTTT. The encoded protein is CASSLIIGSQRGNSPLHF.

This clone was picked up a small number of times. The identical CDR3 is also encoded by other nucleotide sequences in the sample. This chain connects TRBV7-2 to TRBJ2-7; 9 positions match TRBD2. The CDR3 spans 13 residues. V gave up 2 bases and J gave up 4 bases; unmatched junction bases: 0. From germline, CDR1 is SGHTA and CDR2 FQGNSA. CDR3 sequence: CASSLLAGYEQYF. CDR3 nucleotides: TGTGCCAGCAGCTTACTAGCGGGGTACGAGCAGTACTTC. The whole variable domain, filled in from reference TRBV7-2 and TRBJ2-7, reads GAGVSQSPSNKVTEKGKDVELRCDPISGHTALYWYRQSLGQGLEFLIYFQGNSAPDKSGLPSDRFSAERTGGSVSTLTIQRTQQEDSAVYLCASSLLAGYEQYFGPGTRLTVT.

This clone was detected only a few times. This rearrangement joins TRBV2 to TRBJ1-1, with TRBD1 matching 8 bases. Germline CDR1 reads SNHLY; CDR2 reads FYNNEI. This CDR3 is 13 amino acids long. With V trimmed by 6 bases and J by 5 bases, 5 bases remained unmatched. CDR3 sequence (DNA): TGTGCCAGCAGCAAAACAGGGGGGACTGAAGCTTTCTTT. Translation gives CASSKTGGTEAFF.

This sequence joins TRBV7-8 and TRBJ2-3; 9 bases are a match to TRBD1. The CDR3 runs 19 residues. From germline, CDR1 is SGHVS and CDR2 FQNEAQ. V shed 5 bases, J shed 3 bases, and the junction held 18 bases outside the gene matches. The CDR3 protein is CASSARGFGRDRVTDTQYF. The CDR3 DNA sequence: TGTGCCAGCAGCGCTAGAGGTTTCGGGCGGGACAGGGTGACAGATACGCAGTATTTT.

This clone was found a few times. The V call is TRBV6-5, the J call TRBJ2-7, with D perhaps matching TRBD1 or TRBD2 (5 bases each). V gave up 6 bases and J gave up 0 bases, with 9 bases separating them. Germline CDR1 reads MNHEY; CDR2 reads SVGAGI. The CDR3 contains 13 residues. The CDR3: CASRKGSSYEQYF. CDR3 coding DNA: TGTGCCAGCAGAAAGGGGAGCTCCTACGAGCAGTACTTC.

In its sample, this clone was seen a few times. The chain links TRBV11-1 to TRBJ1-1; D may be TRBD1 (6 bases). The CDR3 sequence is 13 residues long. V dropped 5 bases and J dropped 1 base, with 8 bases sitting between them. Germline V gene lookup returns CDR1 SGHAT and CDR2 FQDESV (reference sequence). CDR3 residues: CASSPQGNTEAFF. The CDR3, as DNA: TGTGCCAGCAGCCCACAGGGGAACACTGAAGCTTTCTTT.